Included here is one TCR beta chain sequence, with context. Its antigen is unidentified. The germline gives CDR1 MNHEY, CDR2 SMNVEV (reference sequence). This CDR3 spans 13 amino acids. With 5 bases removed from V and 4 bases from J, the gap between germline ends came to 11 bases. TCRdb's copy holds only in-frame clones and misses some; the assay was immunoSEQ multiplex PCR. The sample shows over 50,000 clones, 85% to 95% of them seen only once. The entry originates in a study of cytomegalovirus exposure and HLA in healthy donors. Background on the study: The same platform as the approximately 670 first-cohort repertoires was used for the 130 or so validation repertoires, a later analysis reported.

Study-level findings and limits: Cytomegalovirus association was listed for 150 to 200 TCR beta chains. Published work reported that the classifier diagnosed cytomegalovirus status with high specificity and sensitivity. That first-cohort TCR clusters tended to co-occur in the 120 or so validation repertoires was found in a later analysis.

The V call is TRBV27, the J call TRBJ2-5, with D perhaps TRBD1 (5 bases). The TCR comes from a man aged 18 to 29 in good health and CMV-seropositive. The sample taken for sequencing was PBMCs. For the CDR3, the DNA is TGTGCCAGCAGTCCCGACAGTGGAGAGACCCAGTACTTC. Translating it yields CASSPDSGETQYF.